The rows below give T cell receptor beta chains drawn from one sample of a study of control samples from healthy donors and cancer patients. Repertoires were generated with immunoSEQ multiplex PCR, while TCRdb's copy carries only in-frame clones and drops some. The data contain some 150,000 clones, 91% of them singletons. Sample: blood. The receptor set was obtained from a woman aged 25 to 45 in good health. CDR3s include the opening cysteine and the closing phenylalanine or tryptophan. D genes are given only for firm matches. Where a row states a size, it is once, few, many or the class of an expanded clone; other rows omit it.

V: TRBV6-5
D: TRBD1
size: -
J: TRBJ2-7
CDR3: CASRLQGARYEQYF
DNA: TGTGCCAGCAGATTACAGGGGGCGCGCTACGAGCAGTACTTC

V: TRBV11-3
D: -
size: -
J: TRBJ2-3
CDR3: CASGDYTDTQYF
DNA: TGTGCCAGCGGAGACTACACAGATACGCAGTATTTT

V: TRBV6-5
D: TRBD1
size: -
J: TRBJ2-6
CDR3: CASKRQGSNVLTF
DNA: TGTGCCAGCAAGAGACAGGGGTCCAACGTCCTGACTTTC

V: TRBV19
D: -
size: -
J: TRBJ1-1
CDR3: CASSIDRGSTEAFF
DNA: TGTGCCAGTAGTATAGACAGGGGAAGCACTGAAGCTTTCTTT

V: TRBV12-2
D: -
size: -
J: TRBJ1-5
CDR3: CASRLAPRDNNQPQHF
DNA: TGTGCAAGTCGCTTAGCGCCCCGGGACAACAATCAGCCCCAGCATTTT

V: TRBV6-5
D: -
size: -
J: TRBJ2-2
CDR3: CASSQWDGNTGELFF
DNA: TGTGCCAGCAGTCAATGGGACGGGAACACCGGGGAGCTGTTTTTT

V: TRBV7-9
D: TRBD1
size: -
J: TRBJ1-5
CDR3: CASSTTGHSNQPQHF
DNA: TGTGCCAGCAGTACGACAGGGCATAGCAATCAGCCCCAGCATTTT

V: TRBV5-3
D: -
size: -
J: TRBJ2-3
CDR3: CARSPDCYTDTQYF
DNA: TGTGCCAGAAGCCCCGACTGCTACACAGATACGCAGTATTTT

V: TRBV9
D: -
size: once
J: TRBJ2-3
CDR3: CASSVATSTDTQYF
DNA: TGTGCCAGCAGCGTAGCTACTAGCACAGATACGCAGTATTTT

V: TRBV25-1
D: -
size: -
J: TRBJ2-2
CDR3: CASSELGANTGELFF
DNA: TGTGCCAGCAGTGAATTGGGAGCGAACACCGGGGAGCTGTTTTTT

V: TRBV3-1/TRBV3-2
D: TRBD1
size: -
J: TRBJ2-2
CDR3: CASSHRGRVPGELFF
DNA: TGTGCCAGCAGCCACAGGGGGCGGGTTCCCGGGGAGCTGTTTTTT

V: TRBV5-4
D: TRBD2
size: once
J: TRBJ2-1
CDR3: CASSPGLANEQFF
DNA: TGTGCCAGCAGCCCGGGACTAGCCAATGAGCAGTTCTTC

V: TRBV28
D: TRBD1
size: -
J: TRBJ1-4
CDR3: CASTPRDRALNEKLFF
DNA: TGTGCCAGCACCCCCCGGGACAGGGCCTTAAATGAAAAACTGTTTTTT

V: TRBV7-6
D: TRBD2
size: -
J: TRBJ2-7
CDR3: CASSLVGTSGYEQYF
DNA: TGTGCCAGCAGCTTAGTTGGGACTAGCGGATACGAGCAGTACTTC

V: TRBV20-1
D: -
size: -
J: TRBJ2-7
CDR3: CSASGSYEQYF
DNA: TGCAGTGCTAGTGGTTCCTACGAGCAGTACTTC

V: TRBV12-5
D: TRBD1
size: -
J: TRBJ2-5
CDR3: CASSGQGAETQYF
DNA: TGTGCTAGTTCGGGACAGGGGGCAGAGACCCAGTACTTC